These T cell receptor beta chains were read from a single sample in a study of early T cells in non-severe SARS-CoV-2 infection. TCRdb reprocessed the 5' RACE reads via MiXCR and lists one record per CDR3 protein. The repertoire has 30,000 to 40,000 distinct CDR3 sequences, approximately 7.1% of them found once; the top ten carry about 13%. The input for sequencing was whole blood, taken at baseline. The receptors shown here come from an adult who was a healthcare worker with PCR-confirmed SARS-CoV-2 infection or an uninfected control (not recorded which). Each CDR3 is given with its conserved first and last residue. The order of the fields is J gene, D gene, clone size, V gene, CDR3 protein, CDR3 DNA. The D gene is left open where the match is weak. Some rows mark clone size as missing; the rest say once, few, many or name a class of expanded clone.

TRBJ1-1 - few TRBV30 CAWITPRGSGTEAFF TGTGCCTGGATCACCCCGCGGGGCAGTGGGACTGAAGCTTTCTTT
TRBJ2-7 TRBD1 many TRBV6-5 CASSRDSSFYEQYF TGTGCCAGCAGCCGGGACAGCTCATTCTACGAGCAGTACTTC
TRBJ2-1 - - TRBV11-2 CASSLGWDEQFF TGTGCCAGCAGCTTAGGGTGGGATGAGCAGTTCTTC
TRBJ2-1 - many TRBV20-1 CSAQGPGTGQQFF TGCAGTGCCCAGGGTCCGGGGACCGGTCAGCAGTTCTTC
TRBJ2-3 - medium-sized TRBV12-3/TRBV12-4 CASRQTGLGDTQYF TGTGCCAGCAGACAAACAGGGCTTGGAGATACGCAGTATTTT
TRBJ2-5 TRBD2 - TRBV20-1 CSASRREEGQETQYF TGCAGTGCTAGTCGGCGGGAGGAGGGCCAAGAGACCCAGTACTTC
TRBJ1-3 TRBD1 - TRBV18 CASSPGTGRNTIYF TGTGCCAGCTCACCGGGGACAGGACGAAACACCATATATTTT
TRBJ1-2 TRBD1 - TRBV6-1 CASRAGTGYGYTF TGTGCCAGCAGAGCCGGGACAGGGTATGGCTACACCTTC
TRBJ2-1 - - TRBV19 CASSIEGLAEEQFF TGTGCCAGTAGTATAGAGGGGCTAGCAGAAGAGCAGTTCTTC
TRBJ2-2 TRBD1 - TRBV7-3 CASSFQGAATGELFF TGTGCCAGCAGCTTCCAGGGGGCGGCCACCGGGGAGCTGTTTTTT
TRBJ2-2 - - TRBV10-3 CAIMGALTGELFF TGTGCCATCATGGGGGCGTTGACCGGGGAGCTGTTTTTT
TRBJ1-1 TRBD1 - TRBV7-9 CASSLAQGVNTEAFF TGTGCCAGCAGCTTAGCGCAGGGGGTGAACACTGAAGCTTTCTTT
TRBJ2-2 TRBD2 - TRBV7-9 CASSIAGVGSGELFF TGTGCCAGCAGCATAGCGGGAGTGGGTTCCGGGGAGCTGTTTTTT
TRBJ1-2 - few TRBV6-2/TRBV6-3 CASSIPQNYGYTF TGTGCCAGCAGTATTCCCCAGAACTATGGCTACACCTTC
TRBJ2-1 TRBD2 few TRBV6-2/TRBV6-3 CASTSLSSGSRNEQFF TGTGCCAGCACTTCCCTCTCTAGCGGGAGTCGGAATGAGCAGTTCTTC